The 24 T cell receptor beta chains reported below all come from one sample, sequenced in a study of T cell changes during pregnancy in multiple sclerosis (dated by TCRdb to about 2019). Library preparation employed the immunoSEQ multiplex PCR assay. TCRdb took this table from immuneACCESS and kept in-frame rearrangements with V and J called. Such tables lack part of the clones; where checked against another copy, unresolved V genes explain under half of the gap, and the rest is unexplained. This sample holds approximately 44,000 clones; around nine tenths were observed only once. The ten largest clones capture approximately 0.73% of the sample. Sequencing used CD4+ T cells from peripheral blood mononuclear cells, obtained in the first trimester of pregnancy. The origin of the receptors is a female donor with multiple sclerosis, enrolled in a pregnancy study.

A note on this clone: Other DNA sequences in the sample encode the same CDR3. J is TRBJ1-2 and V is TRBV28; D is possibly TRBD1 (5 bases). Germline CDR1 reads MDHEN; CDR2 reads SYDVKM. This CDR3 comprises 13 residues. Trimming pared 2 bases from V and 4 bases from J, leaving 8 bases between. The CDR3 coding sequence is TGTGCCAGCAGTTTAACAGGAACCTATGGCTACACCTTC. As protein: CASSLTGTYGYTF.

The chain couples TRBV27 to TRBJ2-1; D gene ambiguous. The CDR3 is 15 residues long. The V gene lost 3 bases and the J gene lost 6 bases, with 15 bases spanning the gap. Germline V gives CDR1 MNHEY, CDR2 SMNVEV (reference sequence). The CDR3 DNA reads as TGTGCCAGCAGTTTCGTCGGGTCGCCCCTCAATGAGCAGTTCTTC. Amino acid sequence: CASSFVGSPLNEQFF.

CDR3 DNA: TGTGCCAGCAGCTCTGGACTAGCGGGAACCCAAGAGACCCAGTACTTC. Its protein is CASSSGLAGTQETQYF. V gene TRBV11-3 combines with J gene TRBJ2-5, with 12 bases fitting TRBD2. In germline, CDR1 is SGHNT, CDR2 YENEEA. The length of the CDR3 is 16 residues. The V segment lost 4 bases and the J segment 1 base; nucleotides outside the gene matches: 4.

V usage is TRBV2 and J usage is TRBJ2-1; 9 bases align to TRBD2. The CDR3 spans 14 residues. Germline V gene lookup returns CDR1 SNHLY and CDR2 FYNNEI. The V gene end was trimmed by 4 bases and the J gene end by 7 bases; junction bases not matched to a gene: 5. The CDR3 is CASSVLAGRNEQFF. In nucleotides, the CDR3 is TGTGCCAGCAGTGTCCTAGCGGGACGGAATGAGCAGTTCTTC.

CDR3 in DNA: TGCGCCAGCAGCAACACGGGAGGGCCCTACAATGAGCAGTTCTTC. The encoded protein is CASSNTGGPYNEQFF. The chain links TRBV5-1 to TRBJ2-1; 8 nucleotides align to TRBD2. CDR1 is SGHRS, CDR2 YFSETQ, per germline. Trimming took 4 bases from V and 2 from J; bases not matched to a gene: 5. This CDR3 has 15 residues. The complete variable domain, with remaining parts taken from reference TRBV5-1 and TRBJ2-1, reads KAGVTQTPRYLIKTRGQQVTLSCSPISGHRSVSWYQQTPGQGLQFLFEYFSETQRNKGNFPGRFSGRQFSNSRSEMNVSTLELGDSALYLCASSNTGGPYNEQFFGPGTRLTVL.

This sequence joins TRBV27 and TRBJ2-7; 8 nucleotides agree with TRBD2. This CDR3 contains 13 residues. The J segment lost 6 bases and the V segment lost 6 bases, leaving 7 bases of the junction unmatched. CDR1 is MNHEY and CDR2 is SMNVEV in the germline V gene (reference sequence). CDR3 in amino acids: CASRPSGSFEQYF. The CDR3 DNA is TGTGCCAGCAGACCTAGCGGGTCATTCGAGCAGTACTTC.

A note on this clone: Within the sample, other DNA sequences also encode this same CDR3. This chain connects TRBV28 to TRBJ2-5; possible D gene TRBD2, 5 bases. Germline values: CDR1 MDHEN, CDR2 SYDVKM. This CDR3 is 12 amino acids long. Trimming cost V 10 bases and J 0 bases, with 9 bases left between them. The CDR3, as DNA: TGTGCCACTCAGGAGGACCAAGAGACCCAGTACTTC. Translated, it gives CATQEDQETQYF.

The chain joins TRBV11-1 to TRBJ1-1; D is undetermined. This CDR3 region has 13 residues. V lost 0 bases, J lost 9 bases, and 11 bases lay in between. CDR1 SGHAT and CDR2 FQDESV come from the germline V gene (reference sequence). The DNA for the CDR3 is TGTGCCAGCAGCTTAGCCCGCCGGAGAAAAGCTTTCTTT. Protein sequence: CASSLARRRKAFF. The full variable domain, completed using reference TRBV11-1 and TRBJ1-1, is EAEVAQSPRYKITEKSQAVAFWCDPISGHATLYWYRQILGQGPELLVQFQDESVVDDSQLPKDRFSAERLKGVDSTLKIQPAELGDSAMYLCASSLARRRKAFFGQGTRLTVV.

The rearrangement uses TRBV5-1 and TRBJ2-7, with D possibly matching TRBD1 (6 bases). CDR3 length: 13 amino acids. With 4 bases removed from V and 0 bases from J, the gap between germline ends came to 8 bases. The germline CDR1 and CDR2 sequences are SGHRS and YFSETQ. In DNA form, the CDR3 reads TGCGCCAGCAGCCGGGACAACTCCTACGAGCAGTACTTC. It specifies CASSRDNSYEQYF. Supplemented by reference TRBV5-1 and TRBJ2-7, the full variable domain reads KAGVTQTPRYLIKTRGQQVTLSCSPISGHRSVSWYQQTPGQGLQFLFEYFSETQRNKGNFPGRFSGRQFSNSRSEMNVSTLELGDSALYLCASSRDNSYEQYFGPGTRLTVT.

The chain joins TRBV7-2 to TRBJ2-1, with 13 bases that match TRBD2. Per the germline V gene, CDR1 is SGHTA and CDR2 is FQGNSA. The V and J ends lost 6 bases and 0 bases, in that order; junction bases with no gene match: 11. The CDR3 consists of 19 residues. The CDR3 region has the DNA TGTGCCAGCAGGGGGGGTGGGACTAGCGGGACACGCTCCTACAATGAGCAGTTCTTC. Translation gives CASRGGGTSGTRSYNEQFF. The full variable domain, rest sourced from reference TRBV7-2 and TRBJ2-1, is GAGVSQSPSNKVTEKGKDVELRCDPISGHTALYWYRQSLGQGLEFLIYFQGNSAPDKSGLPSDRFSAERTGGSVSTLTIQRTQQEDSAVYLCASRGGGTSGTRSYNEQFFGPGTRLTVL.

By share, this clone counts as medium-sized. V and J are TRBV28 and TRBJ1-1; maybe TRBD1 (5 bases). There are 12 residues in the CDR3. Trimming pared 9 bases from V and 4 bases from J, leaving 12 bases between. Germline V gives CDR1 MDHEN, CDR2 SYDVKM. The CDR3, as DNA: TGTGCCAGTGTGTGGGGGGGCACTGAAGCTTTCTTT. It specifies CASVWGGTEAFF. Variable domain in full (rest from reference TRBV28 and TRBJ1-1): DVKVTQSSRYLVKRTGEKVFLECVQDMDHENMFWYRQDPGLGLRLIYFSYDVKMKEKGDIPEGYSVSREKKERFSLILESASTNQTSMYLCASVWGGTEAFFGQGTRLTVV.

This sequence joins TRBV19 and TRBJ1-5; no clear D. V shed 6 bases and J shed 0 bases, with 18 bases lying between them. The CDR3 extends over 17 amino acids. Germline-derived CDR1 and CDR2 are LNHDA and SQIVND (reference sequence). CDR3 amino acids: CASSRSAGLGSNQPQHF. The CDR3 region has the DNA TGTGCCAGTAGCCGATCCGCCGGTCTTGGTAGCAATCAGCCCCAGCATTTT.

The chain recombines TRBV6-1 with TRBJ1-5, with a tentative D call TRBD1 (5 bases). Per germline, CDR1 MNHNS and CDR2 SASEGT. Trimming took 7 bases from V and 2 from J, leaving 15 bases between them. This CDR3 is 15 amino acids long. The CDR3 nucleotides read TGTGCCAGCACCAGTTCCAGGGAAGGCAATCAGCCCCAGCATTTT. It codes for CASTSSREGNQPQHF.

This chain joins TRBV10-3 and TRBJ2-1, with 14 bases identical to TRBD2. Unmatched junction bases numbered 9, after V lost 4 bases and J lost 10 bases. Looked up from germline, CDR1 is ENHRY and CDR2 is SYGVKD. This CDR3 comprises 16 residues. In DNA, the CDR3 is TGTGCCATCAGTGGAGGGGGACTAGCGGGAGTTCGGGAGCAGTTCTTC. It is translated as CAISGGGLAGVREQFF.

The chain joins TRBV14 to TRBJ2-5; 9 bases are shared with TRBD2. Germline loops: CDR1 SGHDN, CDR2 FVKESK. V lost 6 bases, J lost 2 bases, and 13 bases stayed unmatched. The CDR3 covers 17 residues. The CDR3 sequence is CASRPLREGRVQETQYF. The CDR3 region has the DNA TGTGCCAGCAGACCTTTGCGGGAGGGGAGGGTTCAAGAGACCCAGTACTTC.

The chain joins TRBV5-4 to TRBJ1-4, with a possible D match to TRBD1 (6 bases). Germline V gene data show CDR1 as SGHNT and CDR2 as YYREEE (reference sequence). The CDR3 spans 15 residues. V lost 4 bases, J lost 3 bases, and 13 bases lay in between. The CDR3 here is CASSPDRSANEKLFF. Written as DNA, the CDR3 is TGTGCCAGCAGCCCCGACAGGAGTGCTAATGAAAAACTGTTTTTT.

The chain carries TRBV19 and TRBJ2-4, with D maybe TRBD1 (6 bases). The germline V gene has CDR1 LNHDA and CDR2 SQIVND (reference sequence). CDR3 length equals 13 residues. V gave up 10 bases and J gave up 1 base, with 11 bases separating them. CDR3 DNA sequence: TGTGCCACCTCACAGGGTGCCAAAAACATTCAGTACTTC. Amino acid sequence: CATSQGAKNIQYF.

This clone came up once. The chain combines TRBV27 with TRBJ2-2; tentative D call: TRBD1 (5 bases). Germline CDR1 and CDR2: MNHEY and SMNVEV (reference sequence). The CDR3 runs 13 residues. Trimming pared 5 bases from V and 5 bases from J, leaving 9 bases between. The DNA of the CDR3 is TGTGCCAGCAGTGTGACAGAGACCGGGGAGCTGTTTTTT. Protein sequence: CASSVTETGELFF.

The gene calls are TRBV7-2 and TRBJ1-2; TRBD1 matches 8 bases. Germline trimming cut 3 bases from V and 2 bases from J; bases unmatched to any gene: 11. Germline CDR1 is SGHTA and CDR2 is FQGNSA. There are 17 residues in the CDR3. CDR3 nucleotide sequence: TGTGCCAGCAGCTTGACCCTGGACAGGGCCCGAAACTATGGCTACACCTTC. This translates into CASSLTLDRARNYGYTF.

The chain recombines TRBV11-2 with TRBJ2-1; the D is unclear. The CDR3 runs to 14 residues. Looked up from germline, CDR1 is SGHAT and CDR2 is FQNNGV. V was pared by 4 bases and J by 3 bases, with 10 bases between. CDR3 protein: CASSSVRDYNEQFF. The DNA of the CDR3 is TGTGCCAGCAGCTCCGTAAGAGACTACAATGAGCAGTTCTTC.

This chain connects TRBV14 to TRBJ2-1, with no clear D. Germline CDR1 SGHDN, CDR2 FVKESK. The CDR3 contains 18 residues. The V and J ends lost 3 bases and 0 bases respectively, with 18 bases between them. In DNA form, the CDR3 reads TGTGCCAGCAGCCACCCCCTCGGTCGCGGTAGCTCCTACAATGAGCAGTTCTTC. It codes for CASSHPLGRGSSYNEQFF. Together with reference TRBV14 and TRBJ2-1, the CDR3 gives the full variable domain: EAGVTQFPSHSVIEKGQTVTLRCDPISGHDNLYWYRRVMGKEIKFLLHFVKESKQDESGMPNNRFLAERTGGTYSTLKVQPAELEDSGVYFCASSHPLGRGSSYNEQFFGPGTRLTVL.

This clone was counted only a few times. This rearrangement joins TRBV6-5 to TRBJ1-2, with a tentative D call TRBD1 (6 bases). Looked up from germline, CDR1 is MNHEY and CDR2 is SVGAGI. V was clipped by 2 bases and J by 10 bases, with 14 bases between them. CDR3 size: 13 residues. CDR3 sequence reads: CASSYTWDKSYTF. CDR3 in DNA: TGTGCCAGCAGTTACACCTGGGACAAGTCCTACACCTTC.

CDR3 amino acids: CASSEARGLYTGELFF. CDR3 nucleotides: TGTGCCAGCAGTGAAGCACGGGGACTGTACACCGGGGAGCTGTTTTTT. The J gene is TRBJ2-2, the V gene TRBV6-1; tentative D call: TRBD2 (6 bases). Germline CDR1 reads MNHNS; CDR2 reads SASEGT. This CDR3 is 16 amino acids long. Trimming stripped 0 bases from V and 3 bases from J, with 11 bases between.

The CDR3 loop reads CASGLQGLAGPYNEQFF. CDR3 bases: TGTGCTAGTGGTTTGCAGGGACTAGCGGGGCCCTACAATGAGCAGTTCTTC. V and J are TRBV12-5 and TRBJ2-1; 13 positions match TRBD2. The CDR3 extends over 17 amino acids. The ends lost 2 bases at V and 2 bases at J; junction bases unmatched: 3. Germline CDR1 is LGHNT and CDR2 is FRNRAP. Complete variable domain (other parts from reference TRBV12-5 and TRBJ2-1): DARVTQTPRHKVTEMGQEVTMRCQPILGHNTVFWYRQTMMQGLELLAYFRNRAPLDDSGMPKDRFSAEMPDATLATLKIQPSEPRDSAVYFCASGLQGLAGPYNEQFFGPGTRLTVL.